The entry that follows covers one T cell receptor (beta chain) sequence. The CDR3 loop spans 19 amino acids. With 1 base removed from V and 4 bases from J, the gap between germline ends came to 25 bases. Germline values: CDR1 SGHDN, CDR2 FVKESK. Followed over time, Seattle patients had been enrolled while infection was active. The data originate from a study of blood T cell repertoires in COVID-19. Study-level background: From T cells, B-cell-depleted T cells, or PBMCs came the material, which was cDNA or gDNA.

Original processing methods: Reference gene primer amplification in the assay estimated nucleated cell counts. Assay used: immunoSEQ multiplex PCR; TCRdb lists only in-frame clones, some missing. The V and J calls and the clone size are those of that table, but D and trimming were determined from the DNA. The table lists almost 350,000 clones, approximately 89% of them singletons. Sequenced: peripheral blood. V is TRBV14 and J is TRBJ1-2, with a weak D call TRBD1 (6 bases). The clonotype was recovered from a woman aged 60 to 75 with COVID-19, enrolled during active disease. This CDR3 is CASSQGGRGWTNWGYGYTF. CDR3 sequence (DNA): TGTGCCAGCAGCCAAGGGGGCAGGGGATGGACGAACTGGGGCTATGGCTACACCTTC.